The 30 T cell receptor beta chains below come from one sample, sequenced in a study of blood T cells in healthy people across ages. Combining a sample-barcoded 5' primer with a J-beta primer mix, a second PCR ran for roughly 7 to 12 cycles. TCRdb processed the 5' RACE reads anew with MiXCR; each CDR3 protein has one entry. The table includes hundreds of thousands of distinct CDR3 sequences, 35% to 50% detected once. Sequencing was done on a sample of blood. The receptors here all came from an elderly man in good health.

The V and J genes are TRBV7-6 and TRBJ2-7; no definite D call. The germline V gene has CDR1 SGHVS and CDR2 FNYEAQ. This CDR3 has 13 residues. V was clipped by 2 bases and J by 7 bases, with 12 bases between them. The CDR3 DNA sequence: TGTGCCAGCAGCTTATACTCGGCGTTTGAGCAGTACTTC. Its protein is CASSLYSAFEQYF.

Ten or more counts support this clonotype. V is TRBV6-2 or TRBV6-3 and J is TRBJ2-5; TRBD2 matches 7 bases. The CDR3 has 14 amino acids. V lost 8 bases, J lost 4 bases, and 10 bases stayed unmatched. Germline V lookup: CDR1 MNHEY, CDR2 SVGEGT. CDR3 sequence: CASARGSSTETQYF. For the CDR3, the DNA is TGTGCCAGCGCCCGCGGGAGTAGCACAGAGACCCAGTACTTC.

CDR3 coding DNA: TGCAGTGCTAAGGACAGACGATACCAAGAGACCCAGTACTTC. Protein: CSAKDRRYQETQYF. J is TRBJ2-5 and V is TRBV20-1, with a possible D match to TRBD1 (6 bases). The CDR3 has 14 residues. The ends were cut back, 4 bases at V and 0 bases at J, with 12 bases in the middle. Germline V gene lookup returns CDR1 DFQATT and CDR2 SNEGSKA (reference sequence).

The J gene is TRBJ2-5, the V gene TRBV12-5, with 11 bases fitting TRBD2. The V segment lost 0 bases and the J segment 11 bases; nucleotides outside the gene matches: 8. The CDR3 consists of 15 residues. Looked up from germline, CDR1 is LGHNT and CDR2 is FRNRAP. This CDR3 reads CASGLVLAGVLEQYF. The DNA for the CDR3 is TGTGCTAGTGGTTTGGTACTAGCGGGAGTTCTTGAGCAGTACTTC.

This chain connects TRBV7-9 to TRBJ1-2; D gene uncertain. This CDR3 is 14 amino acids long. Germline lookup yields CDR1 SEHNR and CDR2 FQNEAQ (reference sequence). V dropped 6 bases and J dropped 3 bases, with 14 bases sitting between them. The CDR3 loop reads CASSLTPVDYGYTF. CDR3 DNA sequence: TGTGCCAGCAGTTTAACCCCCGTGGACTATGGCTACACCTTC.

The V gene is TRBV27, the J gene TRBJ1-2; TRBD1 might be the D (6 bases). The germline gives CDR1 MNHEY, CDR2 SMNVEV (reference sequence). This CDR3 comprises 12 residues. V was trimmed by 6 bases and J by 10 bases, leaving 15 bases between them. The CDR3 region has the DNA TGTGCCAGCAGCACCAGCCGGGGGGCCTACACCTTC. Translation gives CASSTSRGAYTF.

This rearrangement joins TRBV7-2 to TRBJ1-2, with TRBD1 matching over 7 bases. Germline loops: CDR1 SGHTA, CDR2 FQGNSA. The V gene end was trimmed by 5 bases and the J gene end by 6 bases; junction bases not matched to a gene: 12. The CDR3 has 15 amino acids. CDR3 bases: TGTGCCAGCAGCGTCAGACAGGGTTCGTCGAATGGCTACACCTTC. It is translated as CASSVRQGSSNGYTF.

This clonotype was seen a handful of times. This chain joins TRBV12-3 or TRBV12-4 and TRBJ1-2; no firm D call. V was trimmed by 5 bases and J by 6 bases, leaving 28 bases between them. The CDR3 spans 18 residues. The CDR3 loop reads CASSQQFLAGRASHGYTF. In DNA, the CDR3 is TGTGCCAGCAGTCAACAATTTTTAGCGGGCCGAGCGAGCCATGGCTACACCTTC.

Concerning this clonotype: Germline and junction disagree at one end, which may indicate a read error. The chain combines TRBV5-1 with TRBJ2-6; no firm D call. Germline V gives CDR1 SGHRS, CDR2 YFSETQ. The CDR3 is 15 amino acids. The CDR3 spells CASRLDVSGANVLTF. CDR3 DNA: TGCGCCAGCAGATTGGACGTCTCTGGGGCCAACGTCCTGACTTTC.

This chain links TRBV6-1 with TRBJ2-1; 13 bases agree with TRBD2. J gave up 0 bases and V 5 bases, and 13 bases lay outside the gene matches. CDR3 length: 20 amino acids. The germline gives CDR1 MNHNS, CDR2 SASEGT. This CDR3 is CASSHRRTSGRRSSYNEQFF. DNA for the CDR3: TGTGCCAGCAGTCATCGGAGGACTAGCGGGAGAAGGAGCTCCTACAATGAGCAGTTCTTC.

The chain carries TRBV4-3 and TRBJ2-7, with 10 bases aligning to TRBD1. The germline gives CDR1 LGHNA, CDR2 YSLEER. This CDR3 has 15 amino acids. V was clipped by 3 bases and J by 4 bases; unmatched bases: 6. The CDR3 spells CASSQSRDRGYEQYF. The CDR3 nucleotides read TGCGCCAGCAGCCAGTCCCGGGACAGGGGTTACGAGCAGTACTTC.

The chain has TRBV29-1 and TRBJ1-3, with D maybe TRBD1 (5 bases). The CDR3 totals 14 residues. Per germline, CDR1 SQVTM and CDR2 ANQGSEA. The V end was cut by 6 bases, the J end by 0 bases, with 12 bases between. In nucleotides, the CDR3 is TGCAGCGTGCCGGACAAATTCTCTGGAAACACCATATATTTT. Protein sequence: CSVPDKFSGNTIYF.

About this clonotype itself: This may arise from a read error, as a much more abundant clone is one base away. This chain links TRBV29-1 with TRBJ2-3; 10 nucleotides agree with TRBD1. The CDR3 consists of 14 residues. V lost 8 bases and J lost 3; bases outside the gene matches: 8. CDR1 and CDR2 from the germline V gene are SQVTM and ANQGSEA. The CDR3 DNA reads as TGCAGCCTTGTGGGGACAGGGGATACAGATACGCAGTATTTT. This codes for CSLVGTGDTDTQYF.

The chain is built from TRBV20-1 and TRBJ2-7; TRBD1 is a possible D gene (6 bases). The closer fit of TRBJ2-4 to the DNA end suggests the J call may be wrong. CDR1 and CDR2 (germline): DFQATT, SNEGSKA (reference sequence). The CDR3 consists of 14 residues. DNA for the CDR3: TGCAGTGCTAGTCCAGGGCAGGGGATGGACATTCAGTACTTC. It translates to CSASPGQGMDIQYF.

The gene calls are TRBV9 and TRBJ2-3; tentatively, D is TRBD1 (6 bases). The V gene lost 0 bases and the J gene lost 3 bases, with 14 bases spanning the gap. The CDR3 is 16 amino acids. Germline CDR1 and CDR2: SGDLS and YYNGEE. The CDR3 nucleotides are TGTGCCAGCAGCGTAGCTGGTCAGGGGTTGACAGATACGCAGTATTTT. This gives the protein CASSVAGQGLTDTQYF.

This clonotype turned up a few times. The rearrangement uses TRBV7-2 and TRBJ2-3, with 11 bases matching TRBD2. Trimming cost V 2 bases and J 8 bases; bases outside gene matches: 6. Germline V gene sequence: CDR1 SGHTA, CDR2 FQGNSA. This CDR3 comprises 15 residues. The CDR3 region has the DNA TGTGCCAGCAGCTTAACGCTAGCGGGGGGCAGTACGCAGTATTTT. This encodes CASSLTLAGGSTQYF.

The V gene is TRBV11-2, the J gene TRBJ2-1; TRBD2 matches 12 bases. V shed 2 bases and J 9 bases; nucleotides not matched to a gene: 26. Germline V lookup: CDR1 SGHAT, CDR2 FQNNGV. The CDR3 runs to 22 residues. The CDR3 DNA sequence: TGTGCCAGCAGCTTACGTGGGCCTACCGGGACAGGGCGGCTAGCGGGAGGGCGTGAGCAGTTCTTC. Translating gives CASSLRGPTGTGRLAGGREQFF.

This clonotype was found many times. This rearrangement joins TRBV6-1 to TRBJ2-3; 9 nucleotides agree with TRBD2. The germline CDR1 and CDR2 sequences are MNHNS and SASEGT. V dropped 1 base and J dropped 0; count of bases not matched to a gene: 5. The CDR3 is made up of 17 amino acids. The CDR3 is CASSEVSRGGSTDTQYF. CDR3 nucleotide sequence: TGTGCCAGCAGTGAAGTTTCGCGGGGGGGAAGCACAGATACGCAGTATTTT.

This chain joins TRBV7-2 and TRBJ1-2; 7 bases are a match to TRBD1. Germline V lookup: CDR1 SGHTA, CDR2 FQGNSA. V shed 9 bases and J 7 bases; nucleotides not matched to a gene: 14. CDR3 size: 14 residues. The CDR3 nucleotides are TGTGCCAGTAGCCTGAGACAGGGCGTCTTTGGCTACACCTTC. It codes for CASSLRQGVFGYTF.

The CDR3 DNA reads TGTGCCAGCAGTTTCTCAGGGATGGGTGAGCAGTACTTC. Its protein product is CASSFSGMGEQYF. The J gene is TRBJ2-5, the V gene TRBV27, with a tentative D call TRBD1 (5 bases). CDR3 length equals 13 residues. V was trimmed by 3 bases and J by 11 bases, leaving 16 bases between them. CDR1 and CDR2 from the germline V gene are MNHEY and SMNVEV (reference sequence).

The chain couples TRBV5-1 to TRBJ1-4; no clear D gene. V lost 4 bases and J lost 8, with 15 bases in between. Per the germline V gene, CDR1 is SGHRS and CDR2 is YFSETQ. The CDR3 is 14 amino acids. CDR3 loop: CASSPGPTREKLFF. The CDR3 coding sequence is TGCGCCAGCAGCCCCGGGCCCACCCGGGAAAAACTGTTTTTT.

This clonotype was recorded many times. A much larger clone is a single base away; this may be a read error. The chain employs TRBV14 and TRBJ2-5; D gene uncertain. Germline lookup yields CDR1 SGHDN and CDR2 FVKESK. Trimming left V 2 bases short and J 5 bases short, with 3 bases between. The CDR3 sequence is 11 residues long. Here the CDR3 reads CASSQFETQYF. Written as DNA, the CDR3 is TGTGCCAGCAGCCAATTTGAGACCCAGTACTTC.

The chain couples TRBV5-1 to TRBJ2-3; D gene uncertain. Germline values: CDR1 SGHRS, CDR2 YFSETQ. The CDR3 loop spans 13 amino acids. The V and J ends lost 7 bases and 2 bases respectively, with 11 bases between them. The CDR3 spells CASWSPTTDTQYF. Here the CDR3 DNA reads TGCGCCAGCTGGTCCCCCACCACAGATACGCAGTATTTT.

This clonotype occurred a few times. The chain carries TRBV15 and TRBJ2-3; D is unresolved. Germline V gene lookup returns CDR1 LNHNV and CDR2 YYDKDF (reference sequence). CDR3 length: 14 residues. Trimming pared 1 base from V and 3 bases from J, leaving 8 bases between. The CDR3 sequence: CATSRVSQTDTQYF. The CDR3, as DNA: TGTGCCACCAGCAGAGTTTCGCAAACAGATACGCAGTATTTT.

This clonotype was detected many times. The gene calls are TRBV5-1 and TRBJ2-2; TRBD1 matches 7 bases. The CDR3 runs 17 residues. From germline, CDR1 is SGHRS and CDR2 YFSETQ. The junction had 8 bases not matched to a gene; V was cut back by 2 bases and J by 1 base. CDR3 region: CASSFGRDRLNTGELFF. The CDR3 DNA is TGCGCCAGCAGCTTCGGTCGGGACAGATTGAACACCGGGGAGCTGTTTTTT.

The chain has TRBV3-1 and TRBJ1-2; D is perhaps TRBD1 (5 bases). Looked up from germline, CDR1 is LGHDT and CDR2 is YNNKEL (reference sequence). CDR3 length: 13 residues. Trimming stripped 0 bases from V and 8 bases from J, with 10 bases between. CDR3 protein: CASSQDSRVGYTF. In DNA form, the CDR3 reads TGTGCCAGCAGCCAAGACTCCAGGGTCGGCTACACCTTC. Full variable domain (remainder filled in from reference TRBV3-1 and TRBJ1-2): DTAVSQTPKYLVTQMGNDKSIKCEQNLGHDTMYWYKQDSKKFLKIMFSYNNKELIINETVPNRFSPKSPDKAHLNLHINSLELGDSAVYFCASSQDSRVGYTFGSGTRLTVV.

The J gene is TRBJ2-3, the V gene TRBV20-1, with D unclear. The CDR3 is 11 residues long. The ends were cut back, 4 bases at V and 6 bases at J, with 8 bases in the middle. CDR1 DFQATT and CDR2 SNEGSKA come from the germline V gene (reference sequence). The chain's CDR3 is CSATFADTQYF. The CDR3 region has the DNA TGCAGTGCTACATTTGCCGATACGCAGTATTTT.

The rearrangement links TRBV2 to TRBJ2-7; no clear D gene. V lost 10 bases and J 2 bases, leaving 9 bases between the germline ends. Germline V gene lookup returns CDR1 SNHLY and CDR2 FYNNEI. CDR3 size: 11 residues. The CDR3 DNA reads as TGTGCCACCCAACAAGCCTACGAGCAGTACTTC. The encoded protein is CATQQAYEQYF.

This clonotype turned up a few times. The chain recombines TRBV12-3 or TRBV12-4 with TRBJ1-2; no clear D. The V end was cut by 7 bases, the J end by 8 bases, with 20 bases between. The CDR3 runs to 14 residues. CDR3 DNA: TGTGCCAGCACCCCCCCGTCGGAGACAAAAGGCTACACCTTC. Protein product: CASTPPSETKGYTF.

The J gene is TRBJ2-7, the V gene TRBV15; 8 bases match TRBD2. This CDR3 has 18 amino acids. CDR1 is LNHNV and CDR2 is YYDKDF in the germline V gene (reference sequence). With V trimmed by 0 bases and J by 7 bases, 17 bases remained unmatched. The DNA of the CDR3 is TGTGCCACCAGCAGAGATCTGGGTAGCGGGATATCCTACAATGAGCAGTACTTC. Translated: CATSRDLGSGISYNEQYF.